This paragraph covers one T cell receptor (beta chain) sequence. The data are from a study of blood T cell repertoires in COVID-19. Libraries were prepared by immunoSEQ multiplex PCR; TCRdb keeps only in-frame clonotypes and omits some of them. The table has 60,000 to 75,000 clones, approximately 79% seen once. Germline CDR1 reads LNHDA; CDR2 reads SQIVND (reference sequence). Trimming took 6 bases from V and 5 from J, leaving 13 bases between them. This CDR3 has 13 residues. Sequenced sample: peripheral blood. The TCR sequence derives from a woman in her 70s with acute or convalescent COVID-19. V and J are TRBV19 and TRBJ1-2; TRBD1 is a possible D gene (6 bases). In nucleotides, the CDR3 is TGTGCCAGTAGACTACGACAGGCTTATGGCTACACCTTC. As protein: CASRLRQAYGYTF.